The 10 T cell receptor beta chains presented below share a single source sample, sequenced in a study of response to subunit inactivated influenza vaccine. TCRdb itself ran the RT-PCR reads through MiXCR, one entry per CDR3 protein. The table shows roughly 650,000 distinct CDR3 sequences, with 13% to 15% occurring only once. Sample: PBMCs from blood, taken approximately 15 days before vaccination. These receptors originate from a man aged 50-60 years who received an inactivated influenza vaccine.

At least ten counts were recorded for this clonotype. In DNA, the CDR3 is TGTGCCAGCAGCAAAGGGGACAGGGGAGAAGAGACCCAGTACTTC. Its protein is CASSKGDRGEETQYF. The chain recombines TRBV21-1 with TRBJ2-5; the D segment call TRBD1 is taken from the table without a DNA check. TRBV21-1 is a recognized pseudogene. The CDR3 totals 15 residues.

This clonotype was seen more than once but under ten times. This sequence joins TRBV19 and TRBJ2-2; D remains unclear. There are 15 residues in the CDR3. Germline assignment: CDR1 LNHDA and CDR2 SQIVND (reference sequence). V was cut by 9 bases and J by 0 bases, with 14 bases left in between. CDR3 DNA: TGTGCCAGCCGGAGCGAACCCTCGAACACCGGGGAGCTGTTTTTT. Translated: CASRSEPSNTGELFF.

This clonotype was observed a handful of times. This rearrangement joins TRBV5-1 to TRBJ2-3; 12 bases agree with TRBD2. Trimming at V came to 0 bases and at J to 1 base, leaving 3 bases not matched to a gene. CDR1 is SGHRS, CDR2 YFSETQ, per germline. CDR3 length: 17 residues. CDR3 DNA: TGCGCCAGCAGCTTGGTGCCTAGCGGGGGGGGCACAGATACGCAGTATTTT. It codes for CASSLVPSGGGTDTQYF.

The chain is built from TRBV6-1 and TRBJ2-7; the match to TRBD2 covers 7 bases. This CDR3 has 15 residues. The germline V gene encodes CDR1 MNHNS and CDR2 SASEGT. Losses at the gene ends were 3 bases for V and 3 bases for J; bases not matched to a gene: 8. Written as DNA, the CDR3 is TGTGCCAGCAGTGAGGCTAGCGGAGGGATCTACGAGCAGTACTTC. Amino acids: CASSEASGGIYEQYF.

CDR3 sequence (DNA): TGTGCCAGCAGCCAAGCTGGGACAGGGTCTGGAAACACCATATATTTT. It yields the protein CASSQAGTGSGNTIYF. This chain joins TRBV3-1 and TRBJ1-3, with 9 bases fitting TRBD1. J lost 1 base, V lost 1 base, and 2 bases had no gene match. Germline CDR1 is LGHDT and CDR2 is YNNKEL (reference sequence). CDR3 length: 16 residues.

The rearrangement uses TRBV7-2 and TRBJ2-4; TRBD2 matches at 7 bases. The CDR3 contains 16 residues. Germline CDR1 is SGHTA and CDR2 is FQGNSA. J lost 0 bases, V lost 2 bases, and 4 bases had no gene match. CDR3 coding DNA: TGTGCCAGCAGCTTACGTCGGGGGGAAGCCAAAAACATTCAGTACTTC. It specifies CASSLRRGEAKNIQYF.

This clonotype was counted once. A read error is possible here, since a much larger clone lies one base away. The chain combines TRBV7-2 with TRBJ1-6; a possible D gene is TRBD1 (5 bases). This CDR3 has 15 amino acids. Germline V CDR1 and CDR2: SGHTA, FQGNSA. Trimming pared 0 bases from V and 4 bases from J, leaving 7 bases between. The CDR3 coding sequence is TGTGCCAGCAGCTTAGCGCCAGGGTATAATTCACCCCTCCACTTT. Amino acid sequence: CASSLAPGYNSPLHF.

CDR3 nucleotide sequence: TGTGCCAGCAGTTTAAGACTAGCGGGGGTTACTGGCGCGGATACGCAGTATTTT. This encodes CASSLRLAGVTGADTQYF. This rearrangement joins TRBV12-3 or TRBV12-4 to TRBJ2-3; the match to TRBD2 covers 12 bases. This CDR3 is built from 18 residues. V was pared by 2 bases and J by 6 bases, with 12 bases of the junction left unmatched.

This clonotype was seen more than once but under ten times. CDR3 coding DNA: TGTGCCAGCAGTGAGAGGGACGAGCAGTACTTC. This translates into CASSERDEQYF. This rearrangement joins TRBV12-3 or TRBV12-4 to TRBJ2-7, with D perhaps matching TRBD2 (5 bases). The CDR3 covers 11 residues. The V and J ends lost 5 bases and 5 bases respectively, with 7 bases between them.

This clonotype was seen ten or more times. This sequence joins TRBV29-1 and TRBJ2-7; D remains ambiguous. Germline CDR1 SQVTM, CDR2 ANQGSEA. The CDR3 extends over 14 amino acids. V gave up 0 bases and J gave up 1 base, with 10 bases separating them. CDR3 loop: CSVEDHEGSYEQYF. The CDR3 DNA sequence: TGCAGCGTTGAAGATCACGAAGGGTCCTACGAGCAGTACTTC.